This entry describes one T cell receptor beta chain. Its antigen remains unidentified. TCRdb's copy holds only in-frame clones and misses some; the assay was immunoSEQ multiplex PCR. The sample holds about 97,000 clones, 65% to 85% seen once. The record originates from a study of radiotherapy plus CTLA-4 blockade in lung cancer. Study-level results: Blood-borne expansion of tumor-derived TCR clones followed radiotherapy plus ipilimumab. Dynamics of early blood T cell clones, together with interferon-beta, were reportedly the best predictors of response.

This CDR3 has 20 residues. Per germline, CDR1 LNHDA and CDR2 SQIVND (reference sequence). V was clipped by 0 bases and J by 3 bases, with 24 bases between them. The clonotype was recovered from a human donor with non-small cell lung cancer who had a partial response to radiotherapy plus ipilimumab. Some clones in this sample may be carry-over from other donors' samples. V is TRBV19 and J is TRBJ2-1, with a possible D match to TRBD1 (6 bases). The specimen was peripheral blood, collected from a patient treated with radiotherapy plus ipilimumab. CDR3 nucleotides: TGTGCCAGTAGTATAGAAGGGGGTTTCCCCCCCCTCCAACTCTACAATGAGCAGTTCTTC. Its translation: CASSIEGGFPPLQLYNEQFF.